One sample yielded the 7 T cell receptor beta chains listed below, sequenced in a study of regulatory T cells in long-lasting Graves disease. Library construction for TCR beta used iRepertoire HTBI primers and Arm-PCR of CDR3 regions. TCRdb reanalysed the multiplex PCR reads using MiXCR and keeps one entry per CDR3 protein. Altogether around 480,000 distinct CDR3 sequences are present, 15% to 20% being singletons, with the ten largest covering 10% to 15%. Time point given: newly diagnosed GD, antithyroid drugs for less than 3 months. PBMCs were the source of the RNA used for TCR sequencing. Separately, the same data were catalogued under a study of T cells in Graves' hyperthyroidism and ophthalmopathy.

The sample was peripheral blood mononuclear cells (PBMCs), taken at new diagnosis, from a patient treated with antithyroid drugs. The receptors derive from a man in his forties with Graves disease.

There are a few counts of this clonotype. This chain uses TRBV18 with TRBJ2-7; 9 bases agree with TRBD1. CDR3 length: 14 amino acids. Germline values: CDR1 KGHSH, CDR2 LQKENI. V trimming: 6 bases; J trimming: 3 bases; junction bases outside the gene matches: 6. CDR3 sequence: CASSPDRGGYEQYF. In DNA form, the CDR3 reads TGTGCCAGCTCCCCGGACAGGGGAGGCTACGAGCAGTACTTC. The whole variable domain, remainder taken from reference TRBV18 and TRBJ2-7, is NAGVMQNPRHLVRRRGQEARLRCSPMKGHSHVYWYRQLPEEGLKFMVYLQKENIIDESGMPKERFSAEFPKEGPSILRIQQVVRGDSAAYFCASSPDRGGYEQYFGPGTRLTVT.

The rearrangement uses TRBV27 and TRBJ2-2; TRBD2 is a possible D gene (6 bases). Trimming stripped 10 bases from V and 3 bases from J, with 12 bases between. The CDR3 has 13 amino acids. Germline V gene sequence: CDR1 MNHEY, CDR2 SMNVEV (reference sequence). For the CDR3, the DNA is TGTGCCATAGGGACTCGATACACCGGGGAGCTGTTTTTT. It encodes CAIGTRYTGELFF.

This clonotype was seen at least ten times. The chain couples TRBV20-1 to TRBJ2-7; D possibly corresponds to TRBD1 (6 bases). Trimming took 0 bases from V and 4 from J, leaving 19 bases between them. The CDR3 has 16 residues. Germline lookup yields CDR1 DFQATT and CDR2 SNEGSKA (reference sequence). CDR3 sequence reads: CSARDPLIRDNYEQYF. The CDR3 coding sequence is TGCAGTGCTAGAGATCCTTTAATCCGGGACAATTACGAGCAGTACTTC.

This clonotype appeared many times. The rearrangement joins TRBV28 to TRBJ1-5; no clear D. This CDR3 is 17 amino acids long. Trimming pared 7 bases from V and 0 bases from J, leaving 19 bases between. The germline V gene encodes CDR1 MDHEN and CDR2 SYDVKM. DNA for the CDR3: TGTGCCAGCAATCGTGCAGGCCTCACCTATAGCAATCAGCCCCAGCATTTT. Amino acid sequence: CASNRAGLTYSNQPQHF.

This clonotype was observed a single time. A much larger clone lies one base from this, so it may be a read error. The chain joins TRBV11-2 to TRBJ2-2; no definite D call. CDR1 SGHAT and CDR2 FQNNGV come from the germline V gene. Trimming cost V 1 base and J 5 bases, with 14 bases left between them. The CDR3 loop spans 16 amino acids. CDR3 sequence (DNA): TGTGCCAGCAGCTTAGCGATTAGCTTCGGAACCGGGGAGCTGTTTTTT. The encoded protein is CASSLAISFGTGELFF.

This clonotype has a count of ten or more. The V and J genes are TRBV28 and TRBJ2-4; a possible D gene is TRBD1 (5 bases). V lost 7 bases to trimming and J lost 0 bases, with 13 bases between them. Germline-derived CDR1 and CDR2 are MDHEN and SYDVKM. The CDR3 is 15 residues long. CDR3 in DNA: TGTGCCAGCACCGACAGAGGCCTAGCCAAAAACATTCAGTACTTC. Protein: CASTDRGLAKNIQYF.

This clonotype was observed once. This rearrangement joins TRBV6-1 to TRBJ2-3; possibly TRBD2 for D (6 bases). This CDR3 is built from 14 residues. From germline, CDR1 is MNHNS and CDR2 SASEGT. Trimming pared 5 bases from V and 2 bases from J, leaving 11 bases between. The DNA for the CDR3 is TGTGCCAGCAGTATAGCGGCCGACACAGATACGCAGTATTTT. This translates into CASSIAADTDTQYF.